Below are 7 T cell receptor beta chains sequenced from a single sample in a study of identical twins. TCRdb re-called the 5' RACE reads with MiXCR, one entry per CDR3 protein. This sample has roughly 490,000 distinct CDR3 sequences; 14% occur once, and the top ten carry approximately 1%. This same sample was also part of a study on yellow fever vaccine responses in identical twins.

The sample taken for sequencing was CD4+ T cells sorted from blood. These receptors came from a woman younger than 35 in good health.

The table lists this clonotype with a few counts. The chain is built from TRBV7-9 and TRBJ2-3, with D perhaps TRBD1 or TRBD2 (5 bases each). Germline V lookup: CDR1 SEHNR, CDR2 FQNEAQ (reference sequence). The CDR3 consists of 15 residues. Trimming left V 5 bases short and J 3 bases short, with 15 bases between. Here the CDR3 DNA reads TGTGCCAGCAGCCCAGCGCTAGGGACGACAGATACGCAGTATTTT. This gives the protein CASSPALGTTDTQYF.

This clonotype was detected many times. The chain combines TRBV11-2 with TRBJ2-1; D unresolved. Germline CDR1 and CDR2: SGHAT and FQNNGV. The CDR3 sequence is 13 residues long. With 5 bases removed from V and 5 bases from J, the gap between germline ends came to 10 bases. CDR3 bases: TGTGCCAGCAGCCCGCGACCAGACAATGAGCAGTTCTTC. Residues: CASSPRPDNEQFF.

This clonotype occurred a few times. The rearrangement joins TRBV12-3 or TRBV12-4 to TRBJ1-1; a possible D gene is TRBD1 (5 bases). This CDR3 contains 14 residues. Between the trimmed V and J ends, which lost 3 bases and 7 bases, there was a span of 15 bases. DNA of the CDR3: TGTGCCAGCAGTTTTGAGCGGGGGGAGGGTGAAGCTTTCTTT. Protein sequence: CASSFERGEGEAFF.

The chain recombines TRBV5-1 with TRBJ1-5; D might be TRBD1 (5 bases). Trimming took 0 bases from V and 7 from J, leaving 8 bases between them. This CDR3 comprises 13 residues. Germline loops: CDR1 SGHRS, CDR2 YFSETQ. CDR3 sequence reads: CASSLEGTQPQHF. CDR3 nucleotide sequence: TGCGCCAGCAGCTTGGAAGGGACCCAGCCCCAGCATTTT.

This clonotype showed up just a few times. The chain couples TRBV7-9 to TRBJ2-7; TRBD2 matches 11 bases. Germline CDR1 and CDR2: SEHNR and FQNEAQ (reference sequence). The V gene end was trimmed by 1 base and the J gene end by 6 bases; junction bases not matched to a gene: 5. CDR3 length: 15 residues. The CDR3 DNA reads TGTGCCAGCAGCTTAGGAGCTAGCGGGAGGAGCGAGCAGTACTTC. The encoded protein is CASSLGASGRSEQYF. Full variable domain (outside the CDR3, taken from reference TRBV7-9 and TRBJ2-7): DTGVSQNPRHKITKRGQNVTFRCDPISEHNRLYWYRQTLGQGPEFLTYFQNEAQLEKSRLLSDRFSAERPKGSFSTLEIQRTEQGDSAMYLCASSLGASGRSEQYFGPGTRLTVT.

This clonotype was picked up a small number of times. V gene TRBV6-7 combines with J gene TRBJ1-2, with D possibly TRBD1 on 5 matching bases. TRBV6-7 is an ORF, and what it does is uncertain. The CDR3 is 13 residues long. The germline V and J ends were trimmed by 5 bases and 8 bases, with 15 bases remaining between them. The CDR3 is CASSGPGIWGYTF. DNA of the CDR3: TGTGCCAGCAGTGGGCCAGGGATCTGGGGCTACACCTTC.

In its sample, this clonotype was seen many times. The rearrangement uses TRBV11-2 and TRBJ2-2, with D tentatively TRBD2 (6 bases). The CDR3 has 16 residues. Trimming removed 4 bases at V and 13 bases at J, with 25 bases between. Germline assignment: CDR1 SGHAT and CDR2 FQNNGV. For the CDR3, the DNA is TGTGCCAGCAGCTCGGCTGGCGGGATGTCGACCCGTGGGCTGTTTTTT. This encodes CASSSAGGMSTRGLFF.